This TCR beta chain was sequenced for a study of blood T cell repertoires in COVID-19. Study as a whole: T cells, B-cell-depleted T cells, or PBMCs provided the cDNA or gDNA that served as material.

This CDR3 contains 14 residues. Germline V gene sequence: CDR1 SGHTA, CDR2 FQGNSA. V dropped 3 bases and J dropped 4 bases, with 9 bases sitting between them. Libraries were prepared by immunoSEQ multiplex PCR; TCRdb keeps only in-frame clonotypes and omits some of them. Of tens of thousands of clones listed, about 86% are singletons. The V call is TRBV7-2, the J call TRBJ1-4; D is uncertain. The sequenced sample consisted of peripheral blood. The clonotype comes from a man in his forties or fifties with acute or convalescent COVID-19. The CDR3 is CASSFYGDNEKLFF. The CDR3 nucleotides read TGTGCCAGCAGCTTTTACGGGGATAATGAAAAACTGTTTTTT.